This T cell receptor (beta chain) was identified during a study of blood T cell repertoires in COVID-19. Overall study: Whether acute or convalescent, the COVID-19 samples came from the United States, Italy and Spain. The analysed material was cDNA or gDNA that came from T cells, B-cell-depleted T cells, or PBMCs.

Losses at the gene ends were 4 bases for V and 2 bases for J; bases not matched to a gene: 3. Looked up from germline, CDR1 is ENHRY and CDR2 is SYGVKD. The CDR3 consists of 14 residues. Original data processing: By means of reference gene primer amplification, nucleated cell counts were estimated. Assay: immunoSEQ multiplex PCR; the TCRdb copy retains only in-frame clones and omits some. V and J calls and clone size are those listed in that table; D and trimming were worked out from the DNA. The profile covers around 130,000 clones, with 75% to 90% appearing a single time and about 10% taken by the ten largest.

The receptor was derived from a man between 60 and 75 years old with active or convalescent COVID-19. The chain joins TRBV10-3 to TRBJ2-3; 7 bases fit TRBD1. The sequenced sample consisted of peripheral blood. The chain's CDR3 is CAISGQGATDTQYF. The CDR3 nucleotides are TGTGCCATCAGTGGACAGGGAGCCACAGATACGCAGTATTTT.